The rows below give T cell receptor beta chains drawn from one sample of a study of blood T cell repertoires in COVID-19. Assay: immunoSEQ multiplex PCR; the TCRdb copy retains only in-frame clones and omits some. The table has approximately 150,000 clones, approximately 80% seen once; the top ten hold over 4%. The material sequenced was PBMCs or T cells enriched from blood (not recorded which). The receptors derive from an older man who had been exposed to COVID-19. CDR3s include the opening cysteine and the closing phenylalanine or tryptophan. The D gene is left open where the match is weak. Not every row has a clone size; where given, it reads once, few, many or a size class.

NA	TRBV2	TRBJ1-5	NA	TGTGCCAGCAGTAAGCTTCTGGGCGCTCAGCCCCAGCATTTT	CASSKLLGAQPQHF
NA	TRBV29-1	TRBJ2-3	NA	TGCAGCGTTCCGGAGGGCGGGAGCACAGATACGCAGTATTTT	CSVPEGGSTDTQYF
NA	TRBV19	TRBJ2-3	NA	TGTGCCAGTACGCCAGTGGGGGGAGAAACGCAGTATTTT	CASTPVGGETQYF
NA	TRBV28	TRBJ2-5	NA	TGTGCCAGCAGTTTGTCGGAGACCCAGTACTTC	CASSLSETQYF
NA	TRBV18	TRBJ2-7	TRBD1	TGTGCCAGCTCGCGGGGACAGGGTCCCTACGAGCAGTACTTC	CASSRGQGPYEQYF
NA	TRBV30	TRBJ1-1	NA	TGTGCCTGGAGTTGGGCCCCGATGAACACTGAAGCTTTCTTT	CAWSWAPMNTEAFF
NA	TRBV11-3	TRBJ1-1	NA	TGTGCCAGCAGCTTAGGAGGTTCAGGGGCGAAGAACACTGAAGCTTTCTTT	CASSLGGSGAKNTEAFF
NA	TRBV18	TRBJ2-5	TRBD2	TGTGCCAGCTCACACGGACTAGCGGGGGGACCCTTCCAAGAGACCCAGTACTTC	CASSHGLAGGPFQETQYF
NA	TRBV5-4	TRBJ1-2	TRBD1	TGTGCCAGCAGCTTGGAACAGGGGTATGGCTACACCTTC	CASSLEQGYGYTF
NA	TRBV6-5	TRBJ2-7	TRBD1	TGTGCCAGCAGTCCTCGGGACAGGTCCTACGAGCAGTACTTC	CASSPRDRSYEQYF
NA	TRBV19	TRBJ1-2	NA	TGTGCCAGTAGTATAGGACTGGATGGCTACACCTTC	CASSIGLDGYTF
NA	TRBV5-1	TRBJ1-1	NA	TGCGCCAGCAGCTTGGGCGGGCAGTTGAACACTGAAGCTTTCTTT	CASSLGGQLNTEAFF
NA	TRBV19	TRBJ2-5	TRBD1	TGTGCCAGTAGTGGGGGGACAGGGGGCGGAGAGACCCAGTACTTC	CASSGGTGGGETQYF
NA	TRBV9	TRBJ2-3	NA	TGTGCCAGCAGCGTAGGGTCGATGGAGGCCACAGATACGCAGTATTTT	CASSVGSMEATDTQYF
once	TRBV11-2	TRBJ2-1	TRBD2	TGTGCCAGCAGCTTAGAAGTAGCGGGGGGGCTCGGCTCCTACAATGAGCAGTTCTTC	CASSLEVAGGLGSYNEQFF
NA	TRBV5-1	TRBJ2-2	TRBD2	TGCGCCAGCAGCACCCGGACTAGCGGGTCTACCGGGGAGCTGTTTTTT	CASSTRTSGSTGELFF
NA	TRBV2	TRBJ2-2	NA	TGTGCCGGGTCTCCTTTAGCGTCAACCGGGGAGCTGTTTTTT	CAGSPLASTGELFF
NA	TRBV28	TRBJ1-2	TRBD1	TGTGCCAGCAGTGGCCGGGACAGGGGGCGCGGCTACACCTTC	CASSGRDRGRGYTF
NA	TRBV25-1	TRBJ2-7	TRBD2	TGTGCCAGCAGTGAATTCGGGGGGGCCTACGAGCAGTACTTC	CASSEFGGAYEQYF
NA	TRBV19	TRBJ1-4	NA	TGTGCCAGTCGACAAACTTCCCTAGAAAAACTGTTTTTT	CASRQTSLEKLFF
NA	TRBV6-2/TRBV6-3	TRBJ2-1	TRBD1	TGTGCCAGCAGTTCGACAGGGGTTGGGTACAATGAGCAGTTCTTC	CASSSTGVGYNEQFF
NA	TRBV5-6	TRBJ2-3	TRBD1	TGTGCCAGCAGCTACGTCCCGGGACAGGGAGCAGATACGCAGTATTTT	CASSYVPGQGADTQYF
NA	TRBV5-6	TRBJ1-6	NA	TGTGCCAGCAGCGAGGGACACCCTTATTCACCCCTCCACTTT	CASSEGHPYSPLHF
NA	TRBV29-1	TRBJ2-1	NA	TGCAGCGTTGAAGGTGCCGCCACCCGGACTGGCTCCTACAATGAGCAGTTCTTC	CSVEGAATRTGSYNEQFF
NA	TRBV12-2	TRBJ2-2	NA	TGTGCAAGTCGCTTAGTACACGACAGGCTAGCGGGAGGTACCACCGGGGAGCTGTTTTTT	CASRLVHDRLAGGTTGELFF
NA	TRBV5-6	TRBJ2-1	TRBD2	TGTGCCAGCAGCTTGTGGGGGGGAAAAGTGTCCTACAATGAGCAGTTCTTC	CASSLWGGKVSYNEQFF
once	TRBV6-5	TRBJ2-4	TRBD1	TGTGCCAGCAGGCGGGACAGGGGGCTCGAAAACATTCAGTACTTC	CASRRDRGLENIQYF
NA	TRBV18	TRBJ1-1	NA	TGTGCCAGCTCACCGACGGGGAACACTGAAGCTTTCTTT	CASSPTGNTEAFF